This entry lists 14 T cell receptor beta chains sequenced from one sample in a study of neurological immune-mediated disorders. TCRdb reprocessed the 5' RACE reads via MiXCR and lists one record per CDR3 protein. The table has fewer than 35,000 distinct CDR3 sequences, 3.3% seen once. Sequenced sample: PBMCs. The receptors here all came from a woman between 25 and 40 years old with multiple sclerosis.

This clonotype has a count of ten or more. V is TRBV7-2 and J is TRBJ2-5; D call uncertain. The CDR3 contains 13 residues. Germline V gene sequence: CDR1 SGHTA, CDR2 FQGNSA. Trimming took 5 bases from V and 0 from J, leaving 7 bases between them. CDR3 sequence reads: CASSPPYQETQYF. CDR3 in DNA: TGTGCCAGCAGCCCCCCGTACCAAGAGACCCAGTACTTC.

At least ten counts were recorded for this clonotype. In DNA, the CDR3 is TGCAGTGCTAGAGATCGGCTCTCCACAGATACGCAGTATTTT. Encoded protein: CSARDRLSTDTQYF. The chain combines TRBV20-1 with TRBJ2-3; D not certain. CDR3 length: 14 residues. Trimming cost V 0 bases and J 2 bases, with 9 bases left between them. Per germline, CDR1 DFQATT and CDR2 SNEGSKA (reference sequence).

V and J are TRBV20-1 and TRBJ2-3; 12 bases fit TRBD2. After removal of 3 bases from V and 0 bases from J, the junction contained 7 bases not matched to a gene. Germline-derived CDR1 and CDR2 are DFQATT and SNEGSKA (reference sequence). This CDR3 contains 17 residues. This CDR3 is CSARASGGGTSTDTQYF. The DNA for the CDR3 is TGCAGTGCTAGGGCTAGCGGGGGGGGAACTAGCACAGATACGCAGTATTTT.

This clonotype was counted ten times or more. V gene TRBV5-1 combines with J gene TRBJ2-3; D possibly corresponds to TRBD2 (6 bases). Germline CDR1 reads SGHRS; CDR2 reads YFSETQ. The CDR3 loop spans 15 amino acids. V lost 4 bases and J lost 1, with 13 bases in between. The CDR3: CASSPGLVRTDTQYF. For the CDR3, the DNA is TGCGCCAGCAGCCCGGGACTCGTGCGCACAGATACGCAGTATTTT. The full variable domain, rest sourced from reference TRBV5-1 and TRBJ2-3, is KAGVTQTPRYLIKTRGQQVTLSCSPISGHRSVSWYQQTPGQGLQFLFEYFSETQRNKGNFPGRFSGRQFSNSRSEMNVSTLELGDSALYLCASSPGLVRTDTQYFGPGTRLTVL.

This clonotype was counted ten times or more. The CDR3 loop reads CASSMYQETQYF. As DNA, the CDR3 is TGTGCCAGCAGTATGTACCAAGAGACCCAGTACTTC. This chain links TRBV2 with TRBJ2-5, with unresolved D. V was trimmed by 5 bases and J by 0 bases, leaving 4 bases between them. Germline V gene lookup returns CDR1 SNHLY and CDR2 FYNNEI. The CDR3 totals 12 residues.

This clonotype was recorded at least ten times. This rearrangement joins TRBV5-1 to TRBJ1-1; no clear D gene. In germline, CDR1 is SGHRS, CDR2 YFSETQ. V gave up 0 bases and J gave up 0 bases, with 12 bases separating them. The CDR3 length is 16 residues. The CDR3 loop is CASSLGVGIMNTEAFF. The DNA of the CDR3 is TGCGCCAGCAGCTTGGGGGTAGGAATAATGAACACTGAAGCTTTCTTT. Drawing the rest from reference TRBV5-1 and TRBJ1-1, the complete variable domain is KAGVTQTPRYLIKTRGQQVTLSCSPISGHRSVSWYQQTPGQGLQFLFEYFSETQRNKGNFPGRFSGRQFSNSRSEMNVSTLELGDSALYLCASSLGVGIMNTEAFFGQGTRLTVV.

This clonotype has at least ten counts. The V gene is TRBV2, the J gene TRBJ1-1; D ambiguous. Germline V gives CDR1 SNHLY, CDR2 FYNNEI. Trimming took 3 bases from V and 3 from J, leaving 11 bases between them. This CDR3 is 14 amino acids long. CDR3 bases: TGTGCCAGCAGTGATGTCTCTGGGGACACTGAAGCTTTCTTT. This codes for CASSDVSGDTEAFF.

This clonotype showed up many times. This chain joins TRBV20-1 and TRBJ2-3; either TRBD1 or TRBD2 may supply D (5 bases each). The CDR3 consists of 15 residues. The ends were cut back, 1 base at V and 6 bases at J, with 17 bases in the middle. Per germline, CDR1 DFQATT and CDR2 SNEGSKA (reference sequence). CDR3 sequence: CSARGRGAVGDTQYF. CDR3 DNA sequence: TGCAGTGCTAGAGGAAGAGGGGCAGTCGGGGATACGCAGTATTTT.

This clonotype was picked up many times. This chain connects TRBV5-6 to TRBJ2-2; D unresolved. Deletions cut 4 bases from V and 4 bases from J, with 17 bases between. The CDR3 spans 16 residues. In germline, CDR1 is SGHDT, CDR2 YYEEEE. Here the CDR3 DNA reads TGTGCCAGCAGCCCATTTCTTCTCATGGGCACCGGGGAGCTGTTTTTT. It codes for CASSPFLLMGTGELFF. The complete variable domain, with remaining parts taken from reference TRBV5-6 and TRBJ2-2, reads DAGVTQSPTHLIKTRGQQVTLRCSPKSGHDTVSWYQQALGQGPQFIFQYYEEEERQRGNFPDRFSGHQFPNYSSELNVNALLLGDSALYLCASSPFLLMGTGELFFGEGSRLTVL.

In its sample, this clonotype was seen many times. CDR3 residues: CASRGTAARDTQYF. DNA for the CDR3: TGTGCCAGCAGAGGGACAGCAGCAAGAGATACGCAGTATTTT. The genes are TRBV12-3 or TRBV12-4 and TRBJ2-3; TRBD1 matches 7 bases. V trimming: 6 bases; J trimming: 5 bases; junction bases outside the gene matches: 8. This CDR3 comprises 14 residues.

On this clonotype itself: One base away lies a much larger clone, so this may be a sequencing read error. The J gene is TRBJ2-1, the V gene TRBV7-8; D is unclear. The V end was cut by 2 bases, the J end by 9 bases, with 8 bases between. Germline V gene lookup returns CDR1 SGHVS and CDR2 FQNEAQ. The CDR3 sequence is 12 residues long. The CDR3 here is CASSLQLGEQFF. The CDR3 DNA sequence: TGTGCCAGCAGCTTACAGCTCGGTGAGCAGTTCTTC.

This clonotype was found many times. V and J are TRBV20-1 and TRBJ2-7; 7 bases align to TRBD1. Germline assignment: CDR1 DFQATT and CDR2 SNEGSKA (reference sequence). The CDR3 is made up of 15 amino acids. V gave up 5 bases and J gave up 2 bases; unmatched junction bases: 12. The CDR3 protein is CSAVVARDSPYEQYF. CDR3 DNA: TGCAGTGCTGTCGTCGCTAGGGACAGTCCCTACGAGCAGTACTTC.

This clonotype was observed at least ten times. CDR3 nucleotide sequence: TGTGCCAGCAGTTTGGGGGACAATGAGCAGTTCTTC. It yields the protein CASSLGDNEQFF. The rearrangement uses TRBV12-3 or TRBV12-4 and TRBJ2-1; D possibly uses TRBD1 or TRBD2 (5 bases each). Trimming stripped 3 bases from V and 5 bases from J, with 5 bases between. The CDR3 has 12 amino acids.

Of note for this clonotype: A single base separates this from a much larger clone, so it may be a read error. The chain uses TRBV5-1 and TRBJ2-7; no definite D call. V shed 2 bases and J shed 3 bases, with 12 bases lying between them. Germline loops: CDR1 SGHRS, CDR2 YFSETQ. The CDR3 spans 14 residues. The CDR3 DNA reads TGCGCCAGCAGCTTTATAGGAAAGAACTACGAGCAGTACTTC. This encodes CASSFIGKNYEQYF.